This T cell receptor beta chain comes out of a study of PD-L1 blockade in urothelial cancer. About the study: When patients started atezolizumab in the mid-2010s, it was given at 1,200 mg intravenously every 3 weeks. Blood samples had a median of approximately 150,000 T cells, roughly 83,000 unique TCRs, and clonality approximately 0.08. In terms of prior chemotherapy, patients had received 0 to 3 regimens. The authors examined blood 3 weeks (second dose) and 6 weeks after treatment start.

TCRdb's copy holds only in-frame clones and misses some; the assay was immunoSEQ multiplex PCR. The table shows roughly 100,000 clones, with 89% occurring only once. The CDR3 runs 14 residues. CDR1 is SNHLY and CDR2 is FYNNEI in the germline V gene. The V and J ends lost 8 bases and 4 bases respectively, with 16 bases between them. Regarding time point: pretreatment peripheral blood. The origin of this receptor is a woman of 80 years or more with urothelial cancer. The chain carries TRBV2 and TRBJ2-3; possible D gene TRBD1, 6 bases. Source: PBMCs, taken around atezolizumab (anti-PD-L1) treatment. DNA of the CDR3: TGTGCCAGCGGGCTTTTTTCAGGGGCAGATACGCAGTATTTT. This sequence encodes CASGLFSGADTQYF. Looking up the rest from reference TRBV2 and TRBJ2-3 gives the full variable domain: EPEVTQTPSHQVTQMGQEVILRCVPISNHLYFYWYRQILGQKVEFLVSFYNNEISEKSEIFDDQFSVERPDGSNFTLKIRSTKLEDSAMYFCASGLFSGADTQYFGPGTRLTVL.